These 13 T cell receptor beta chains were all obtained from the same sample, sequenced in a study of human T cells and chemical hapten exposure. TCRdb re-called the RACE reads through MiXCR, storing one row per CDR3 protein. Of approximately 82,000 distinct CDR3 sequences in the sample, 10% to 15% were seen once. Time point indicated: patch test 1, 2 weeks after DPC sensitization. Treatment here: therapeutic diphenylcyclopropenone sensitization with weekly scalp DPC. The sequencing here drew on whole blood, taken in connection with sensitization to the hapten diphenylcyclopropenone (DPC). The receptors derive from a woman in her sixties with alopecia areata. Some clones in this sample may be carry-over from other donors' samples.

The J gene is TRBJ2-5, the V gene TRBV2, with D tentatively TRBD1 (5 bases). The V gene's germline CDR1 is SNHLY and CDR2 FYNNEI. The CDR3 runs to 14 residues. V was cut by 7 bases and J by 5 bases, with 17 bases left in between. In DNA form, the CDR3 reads TGTGCCAGCACTTACAGGCTACGGGCGGAGACCCAGTACTTC. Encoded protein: CASTYRLRAETQYF.

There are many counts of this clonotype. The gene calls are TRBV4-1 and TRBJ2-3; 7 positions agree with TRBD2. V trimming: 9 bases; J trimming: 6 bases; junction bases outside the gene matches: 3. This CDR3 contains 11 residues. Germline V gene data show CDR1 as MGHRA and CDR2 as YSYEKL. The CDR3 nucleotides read TGCGCCAGTGCGGGGGTGGATACGCAGTATTTT. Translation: CASAGVDTQYF.

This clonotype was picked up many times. The CDR3 nucleotides read TGCAGTGCGAGCACCCATGAACTGGGAGCTTTCTTT. It is translated as CSASTHELGAFF. The V call is TRBV20-1, the J call TRBJ1-1; D unclear. Germline lookup yields CDR1 DFQATT and CDR2 SNEGSKA (reference sequence). The CDR3 contains 12 residues. V lost 6 bases to trimming and J lost 10 bases, with 18 bases between them.

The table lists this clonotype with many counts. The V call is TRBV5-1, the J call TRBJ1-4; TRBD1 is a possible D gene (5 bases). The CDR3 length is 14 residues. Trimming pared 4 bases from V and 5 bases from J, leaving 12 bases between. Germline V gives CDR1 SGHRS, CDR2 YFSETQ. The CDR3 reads CASSLISGNEKLFF. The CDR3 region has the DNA TGCGCCAGCAGCCTGATCTCAGGGAATGAAAAACTGTTTTTT.

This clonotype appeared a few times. The CDR3 DNA is TGTGCCAGCAGCCTTGGACTAGCGGAAGGCTACGAGCAGTACTTC. Encoded protein: CASSLGLAEGYEQYF. This chain connects TRBV3-1 to TRBJ2-7; 10 bases align to TRBD2. CDR1 LGHDT and CDR2 YNNKEL come from the germline V gene (reference sequence). J was trimmed by 3 bases and V by 4 bases; bases with no gene match: 6. This CDR3 contains 15 residues.

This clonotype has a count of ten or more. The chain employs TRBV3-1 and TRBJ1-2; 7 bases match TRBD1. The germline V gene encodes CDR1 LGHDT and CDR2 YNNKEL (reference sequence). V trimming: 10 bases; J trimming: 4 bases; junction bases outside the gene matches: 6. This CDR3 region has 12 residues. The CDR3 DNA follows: TGTGCCACCAGGGGGACAGTCTATGGCTACACCTTC. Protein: CATRGTVYGYTF.

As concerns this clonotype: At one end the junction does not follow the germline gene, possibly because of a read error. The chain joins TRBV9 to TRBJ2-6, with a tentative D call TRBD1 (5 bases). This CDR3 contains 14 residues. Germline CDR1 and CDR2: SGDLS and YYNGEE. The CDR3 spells CASSVGPGANFLTF. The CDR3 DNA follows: TGTGCCAGCAGCGTAGGGCCTGGGGCCAACTTCCTGACTTTC.

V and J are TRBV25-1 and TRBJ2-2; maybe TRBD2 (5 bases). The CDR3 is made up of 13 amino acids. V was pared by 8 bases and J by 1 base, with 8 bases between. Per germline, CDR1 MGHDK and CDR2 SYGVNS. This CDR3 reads CASGEGNTGELFF. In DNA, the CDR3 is TGTGCCAGCGGAGAGGGGAACACCGGGGAGCTGTTTTTT.

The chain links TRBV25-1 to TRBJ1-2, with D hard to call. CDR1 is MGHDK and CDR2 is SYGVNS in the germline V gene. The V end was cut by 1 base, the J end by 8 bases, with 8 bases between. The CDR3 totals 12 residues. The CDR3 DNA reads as TGTGCCAGCAGTGAATGGTCGTCGGGCTACACCTTC. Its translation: CASSEWSSGYTF.

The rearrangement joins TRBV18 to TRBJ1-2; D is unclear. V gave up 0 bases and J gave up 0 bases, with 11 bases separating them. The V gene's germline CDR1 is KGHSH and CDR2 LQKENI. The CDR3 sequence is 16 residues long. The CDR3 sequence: CASSPPPDGANYGYTF. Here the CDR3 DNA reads TGTGCCAGCTCACCACCACCGGACGGAGCTAACTATGGCTACACCTTC.

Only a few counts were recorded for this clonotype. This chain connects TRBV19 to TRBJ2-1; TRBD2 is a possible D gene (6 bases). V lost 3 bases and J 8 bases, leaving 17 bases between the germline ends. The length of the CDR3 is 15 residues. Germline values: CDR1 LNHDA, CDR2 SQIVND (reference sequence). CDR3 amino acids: CASSMELGTGDEQFF. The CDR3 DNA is TGTGCCAGTAGTATGGAGTTGGGGACTGGGGATGAGCAGTTCTTC.

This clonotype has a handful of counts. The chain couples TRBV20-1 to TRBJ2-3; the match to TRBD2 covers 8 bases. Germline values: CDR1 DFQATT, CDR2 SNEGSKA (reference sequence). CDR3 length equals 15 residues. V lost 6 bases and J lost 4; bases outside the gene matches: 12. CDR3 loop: CSAPPLAGKADTQYF. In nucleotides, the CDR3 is TGCAGTGCCCCACCCTTAGCGGGGAAGGCAGATACGCAGTATTTT.

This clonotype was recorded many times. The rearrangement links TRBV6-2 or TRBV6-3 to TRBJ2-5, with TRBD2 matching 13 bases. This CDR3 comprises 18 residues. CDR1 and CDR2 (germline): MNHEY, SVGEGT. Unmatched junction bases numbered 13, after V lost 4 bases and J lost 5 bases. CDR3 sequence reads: CASSSLGLAGPEPETQYF. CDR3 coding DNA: TGTGCCAGCAGTTCTCTGGGACTAGCGGGGCCCGAGCCGGAGACCCAGTACTTC.